This T cell receptor beta chain was recorded in a study of tumor-infiltrating lymphocytes in primary liver carcinoma (dated by TCRdb to about 2017). At the level of the whole study: Hepatocellular carcinoma (four) or combined HCC and intrahepatic cholangiocarcinoma (one) was present in the five patients, who were three men and two women aged 30 to 69 years. The tumors of the five patients were staged as T1-T3 N0M0, with maximum diameters ranging from about 4.2 to 10 cm. To link TCRbeta repertoire diversity with the local molecular phenotype, the roughly 26 tumor region samples were profiled using Agilent mRNA microarrays. Repertoires from technical replicates were highly reproducible, with mean shared-clone rates approximately 0.88 and correlation coefficients above 0.98. A total of approximately 35 specimens from 5 patients underwent TCRbeta repertoire sequencing, comprising around 25 tumor regions, 5 adjacent noncancerous liver tissues and 5 peripheral blood samples. TCRbeta repertoire sequencing, expression microarrays and whole-exome sequencing were combined in the study across five regions of each liver tumor, with adjacent normal tissue and blood also included. Samples yielded roughly 3.5 to 8 million productive TCRbeta reads; read depth did not differ significantly between tissue types. Broad study findings and their caveats: Repertoire overlap was higher between tumor regions (mean about 36%) than tumor-adjacent (approximately 17%) or tumor-blood (14%) pairs, consistent with antigen-driven expansion. The study included only a few patients, and the authors note findings should be validated in a larger study. Only about 8-24% of top clones were present in all five regions of a tumor, suggesting spatial heterogeneity of tumor-infiltrating T cells. Because sequencing covered only the TCR beta chain and unpaired alpha chains were not captured, true repertoire diversity is likely underestimated. Compared with blood, tumors had a significantly larger share of the repertoire taken up by the top 250 clones (p = 0.039). Comparison of CD4+ and CD8+ T cell repertoires was precluded by the use of bulk unsorted samples.

Without any cell sorting, total RNA and DNA were extracted together from roughly 20-30 mg of bulk tissue using the AllPrep DNA/RNA mini kit. Surgical resection was performed in China between late 2015 and March 2016 on roughly 5 patients with histopathologically diagnosed primary liver carcinoma. At the time of sampling, the patients were treatment-naive and had chronic HBV infection. Each tumor was sampled at five spatially separated regions: the tumor centre plus the superior, inferior, left-lateral and right-lateral poles. Histological examination found more than 75% viable tumor cells in every tumor sample. Fresh tumor and adjacent tissue pieces were bisected; one half was stored in RNAlater at -80°C, the other sent for histology. Using a constant-region primer and ProtoScript II reverse transcriptase, TCRbeta-specific cDNA was reverse-transcribed from 450 to 650 ng total RNA. TCRbeta libraries were built with three nested multiplex PCR rounds, a slightly modified ARM-PCR procedure. Multiplex TRBV1-TRBV30 forward primers and a Cbeta reverse primer were used in the first two PCR rounds, each of which was run for around 10 cycles. Sample barcodes and Illumina adapters were added in a final 25-cycle PCR with Deep VentR polymerase. Before sequencing, amplicons between 200 and 500 bp were purified from gel using a QIAquick gel extraction kit. An Illumina HiSeq 2500 was used to sequence the TCRbeta amplicons, generating 250-bp paired-end reads. In the original analysis: Quality trimming of reads was performed with Trimmomatic v0.33, and paired reads were merged with FLASH v1.2.11 so that full CDR3 sequences could be recovered. V, D and J germline segments were assigned to the rearranged TCRbeta sequences using MiGEC v1.2.1b. Clonotype statistics and Shannon-Wiener diversity indices were calculated with VDJtools v1.0.0. Except for diversity analysis, only the 250 most abundant clonotypes of each sample were used in subsequent analyses to reduce sampling bias. Clones were called with MiXCR by TCRdb after fastp trimmed the public reads at Q25, and only in-frame beta chains were retained. Merged by CDR3 protein, the rows form single entries marked with the most common genes and DNA. These V and J calls originate from TCRdb's pipeline instead of the authors' own analysis. Here the sample has 75,000 or so distinct CDR3 sequences; over 60% occur a single time. The ten top clones hold around a quarter of the sample.

This clonotype has just a few counts. Its recognized antigen is unknown. No much larger clone is present one base from it, and per-base qualities are unavailable. V sheds 1 base and J sheds 4 bases, leaving 11 bases between their ends. The CDR3 runs 14 amino acids, cysteine and phenylalanine included. Just the 42-base CDR3 DNA is kept, in frame starting at base 1. The germline V gene (reference sequence) provides CDR1 LNHDA and CDR2 SQIVND. Material for sequencing was liver tumor tissue from sampling region 4. The cell subset or site label, read with the paper, signifies: tumor region T4, right-lateral pole. This chain is built from TRBV19 and TRBJ2-7; a tentative D call is TRBD2 (6 bases match). The TCR sequence derives from a man aged 35 to 55 with primary liver carcinoma and hepatitis B virus infection. This receptor has the CDR3 CASSIVLARYEQYF. DNA sequence: TGTGCCAGTAGTATAGTCCTAGCGAGATACGAGCAGTACTTC.